This is a list of T cell receptor beta chains from one sample in a study of blood T cell repertoires in COVID-19. TCRdb keeps only in-frame clones here, not all; method: immunoSEQ multiplex PCR. The table has under 350,000 clones, approximately 90% seen once. Sequenced input: peripheral blood. All receptors derive from a man aged 35-49 years with acute or convalescent COVID-19. CDR3s include the opening cysteine and the closing phenylalanine or tryptophan. Fields, in order: V gene, clone size, J gene, D gene, CDR3 DNA, CDR3 protein. The D gene is left open where the match is weak. Clone size is stated in some rows and not others, as once, few, many or a class when expanded.

V: TRBV12-5; size: NA; J: TRBJ1-2; D: TRBD1; DNA: TGTGCTAGTGCCCGGGACAGTTATGGCTACACCTTC; CDR3: CASARDSYGYTF
V: TRBV6-1; size: NA; J: TRBJ1-1; D: NA; DNA: TGTGCCAGCAGTGAAGCCGGGACACCTTCGGAAGCTTTCTTT; CDR3: CASSEAGTPSEAFF
V: TRBV15; size: NA; J: TRBJ1-1; D: NA; DNA: TGTGCCACCAGCAGAGGGGGTGGATGGTCTAGCGCTGAAGCTTTCTTT; CDR3: CATSRGGGWSSAEAFF
V: TRBV5-1; size: NA; J: TRBJ2-1; D: NA; DNA: TGCGCCAGCAGCTCCACGACAGTCAATGAGCAGTTCTTC; CDR3: CASSSTTVNEQFF
V: TRBV25-1; size: NA; J: TRBJ1-2; D: NA; DNA: TGTGCCAGCAGTGAGAGCCCCGCGACTCTCGGCTACACCTTC; CDR3: CASSESPATLGYTF
V: TRBV18; size: NA; J: TRBJ1-6; D: NA; DNA: TGTGCCAGCTCACGGGCTAATTCACCCCTCCACTTT; CDR3: CASSRANSPLHF
V: TRBV5-1; size: NA; J: TRBJ2-1; D: TRBD2; DNA: TGCGCCAGCAGCCCACGAGGGGCGGGGGGTACCTCCTACAATGAGCAGTTCTTC; CDR3: CASSPRGAGGTSYNEQFF
V: TRBV12-3/TRBV12-4; size: NA; J: TRBJ1-1; D: TRBD1; DNA: TGTGCCAGCAGCTGGGACAGAAACACTGAAGCTTTCTTT; CDR3: CASSWDRNTEAFF
V: TRBV19; size: NA; J: TRBJ2-3; D: NA; DNA: TGTGCCACCCGGGACGGGGGTTTCCGGGGCACAGATACGCAGTATTTT; CDR3: CATRDGGFRGTDTQYF
V: TRBV10-3; size: NA; J: TRBJ1-2; D: NA; DNA: TGTGCCATCAGTGAGTCGACAGGCGATTACTATGGCTACACCTTC; CDR3: CAISESTGDYYGYTF
V: TRBV5-1; size: NA; J: TRBJ2-7; D: NA; DNA: TGCGCCAGCAGCTTAGAGCGGTTATCCTACGAGCAGTACTTC; CDR3: CASSLERLSYEQYF
V: TRBV3-1/TRBV3-2; size: NA; J: TRBJ2-3; D: TRBD2; DNA: TGTGCCAGCAGCCCCCGACTAGCGGGGGGGCCGGATACGCAGTATTTT; CDR3: CASSPRLAGGPDTQYF
V: TRBV11-2; size: NA; J: TRBJ1-5; D: NA; DNA: TGTGCCAGCAGCTTAGGTCATGGAGGGAGCAATCAGCCCCAGCATTTT; CDR3: CASSLGHGGSNQPQHF
V: TRBV5-1; size: NA; J: TRBJ2-7; D: TRBD1; DNA: TGCGCCAGCAGCGTACAGGGGGAATCCTACGAGCAGTACTTC; CDR3: CASSVQGESYEQYF
V: TRBV5-1; size: NA; J: TRBJ2-7; D: TRBD1; DNA: TGCGCCAGCAGCTGGGGGACAGGCGACTACGAGCAGTACTTC; CDR3: CASSWGTGDYEQYF
V: TRBV5-6; size: once; J: TRBJ2-1; D: TRBD2; DNA: TGTGCCAGCAGCTTCAGTCTTCTAGCGGGGGGGCCGAGTGAGCAGTTCTTC; CDR3: CASSFSLLAGGPSEQFF
V: TRBV6-5; size: NA; J: TRBJ1-5; D: NA; DNA: TGTGCCAGCAGTCAGGGGCCTCCCAGGCAGCCCCAGCATTTT; CDR3: CASSQGPPRQPQHF
V: TRBV18; size: NA; J: TRBJ1-2; D: TRBD1; DNA: TGTGCCAGCTCACCACGGCAGGGGGAGGAAGGCTACACCTTC; CDR3: CASSPRQGEEGYTF
V: TRBV7-3; size: NA; J: TRBJ1-2; D: TRBD1; DNA: TGTGCCAGCAGCGCGGGACAGGGGTATGGCTACACCTTC; CDR3: CASSAGQGYGYTF
V: TRBV30; size: NA; J: TRBJ1-1; D: NA; DNA: TGTGCCTGGAGTCTCACAGGGAACACTGAAGCTTTCTTT; CDR3: CAWSLTGNTEAFF
V: TRBV18; size: NA; J: TRBJ1-2; D: NA; DNA: TGTGCCAGCTCACCCTCGTCCTCAGGGTGGTATGGCTACACCTTC; CDR3: CASSPSSSGWYGYTF
V: TRBV6-1; size: NA; J: TRBJ2-7; D: NA; DNA: TGTGCCAGCAGTGAAGTGGGAGACGCGTCCTACGAGCAGTACTTC; CDR3: CASSEVGDASYEQYF
V: TRBV7-8; size: NA; J: TRBJ2-7; D: NA; DNA: TGTGCCAGCAGCTTAGACGGGGATACCTACGAGCAGTACTTC; CDR3: CASSLDGDTYEQYF
V: TRBV6-5; size: NA; J: TRBJ1-1; D: TRBD1; DNA: TGTGCCAGCAACCCGACAGGGCACACTGAAGCTTTCTTT; CDR3: CASNPTGHTEAFF
V: TRBV12-5; size: NA; J: TRBJ2-7; D: TRBD1; DNA: TGTGCTAGTGGTTTCTCGGGACAGGGGGCGAGGGAGCAGTACTTC; CDR3: CASGFSGQGAREQYF
V: TRBV9; size: NA; J: TRBJ2-3; D: NA; DNA: TGTGCCAGCAGCATTGCGGGTGACGGAGATACGCAGTATTTT; CDR3: CASSIAGDGDTQYF
V: TRBV9; size: NA; J: TRBJ2-1; D: TRBD2; DNA: TGTGCCAGCAGCGTAGTGTCTAGCGGGAGAAATGAGCAGTTCTTC; CDR3: CASSVVSSGRNEQFF
V: TRBV6-5; size: NA; J: TRBJ2-2; D: NA; DNA: TGTGCCACCTCGAGGGCCGGGGAGCTGTTTTTT; CDR3: CATSRAGELFF
V: TRBV7-3; size: NA; J: TRBJ1-1; D: NA; DNA: TGTGCCAGCAGCTTATCCTCCGGACAGCCTCCTTATTTC; CDR3: CASSLSSGQPPYF
V: TRBV18; size: NA; J: TRBJ1-2; D: TRBD1; DNA: TGTGCCAGCTCTGCCGGGACAGGATATGGCTACACCTTC; CDR3: CASSAGTGYGYTF
V: TRBV18; size: NA; J: TRBJ2-2; D: NA; DNA: TGTGCCAGCTCACCTCCGACAGGCCAATACACCGGGGAGCTGTTTTTT; CDR3: CASSPPTGQYTGELFF
V: TRBV7-2; size: NA; J: TRBJ2-3; D: TRBD2; DNA: TGTGCCAGCAGTCCCAAGCGGGGGGTTGTAGATACGCAGTATTTT; CDR3: CASSPKRGVVDTQYF
V: TRBV19; size: NA; J: TRBJ1-4; D: NA; DNA: TGTGCCAGTACCCCTAGAGGTTGGACGCGGGGAGAAAAACTGTTTTTT; CDR3: CASTPRGWTRGEKLFF
V: TRBV18; size: NA; J: TRBJ2-7; D: NA; DNA: TGTGCCAGCTCACCAAGGGGCAGGCTGCGCTCCTACGAGCAGTACTTC; CDR3: CASSPRGRLRSYEQYF
V: TRBV18; size: NA; J: TRBJ2-7; D: TRBD1; DNA: TGTGCCAGCTCGGGGGACAGGGGGCAGGAGCAGTACTTC; CDR3: CASSGDRGQEQYF
V: TRBV2; size: NA; J: TRBJ2-7; D: NA; DNA: TGTGCCAGCAGTGAGGAGGGGCTGGGGTACGAGCAGTACTTC; CDR3: CASSEEGLGYEQYF
V: TRBV2; size: NA; J: TRBJ2-7; D: NA; DNA: TGTGCCAGCAGTTTCCAACAGGTTAGCTCCTACGAGCAGTACTTC; CDR3: CASSFQQVSSYEQYF
V: TRBV19; size: NA; J: TRBJ1-2; D: NA; DNA: TGTGCCAGTAGTATCCAGGGGAACTATGGCTACACCTTC; CDR3: CASSIQGNYGYTF
V: TRBV5-5; size: NA; J: TRBJ1-6; D: NA; DNA: TGTGCCAGCAGCCCCCGGGGGACTGGGACCTATTCACCCCTCCACTTT; CDR3: CASSPRGTGTYSPLHF
V: TRBV5-4; size: NA; J: TRBJ2-3; D: TRBD2; DNA: TGTGCCAGCAGCTTGGCCGGGGGGACTAGCACAGATACGCAGTATTTT; CDR3: CASSLAGGTSTDTQYF
V: TRBV6-6; size: NA; J: TRBJ1-1; D: TRBD1; DNA: TGTGCCAGCAGTTCGGGACAGAAAGCTTTCTTT; CDR3: CASSSGQKAFF
V: TRBV6-6; size: once; J: TRBJ2-7; D: NA; DNA: TGTGCCAGCAGTTACGGTAGTGGAGTTTCTAGTCGGGAGCAGTACTTC; CDR3: CASSYGSGVSSREQYF
V: TRBV7-8; size: NA; J: TRBJ1-6; D: TRBD1; DNA: TGTGCCAGCAGCCAACCTCACGGGACAGGATCCAATTCACCCCTCCACTTT; CDR3: CASSQPHGTGSNSPLHF
V: TRBV2; size: NA; J: TRBJ1-2; D: TRBD1; DNA: TGTGCCAGTAGGGGACAGGGGTATGGCTACACCTTC; CDR3: CASRGQGYGYTF
V: TRBV5-1; size: NA; J: TRBJ1-4; D: NA; DNA: TGCGCCAGCAGCTTTAACGGGGAAAAACAGTTTTTT; CDR3: CASSFNGEKQFF
V: TRBV2; size: NA; J: TRBJ1-1; D: NA; DNA: TGTGCCAGCGCCCTTAGTCGGGGGGTAGAGGGGCCGGGGACTGAAGCTTTCTTT; CDR3: CASALSRGVEGPGTEAFF
V: TRBV9; size: NA; J: TRBJ1-2; D: TRBD1; DNA: TGTGCCAGCAGCGGGGGACAGGGGTACGACTATGGCTACACCTTC; CDR3: CASSGGQGYDYGYTF
V: TRBV6-1; size: NA; J: TRBJ1-4; D: NA; DNA: TGTGCCAGCAGTGAAGGGGCGGAGGGGAGGCAACTGTTTTTT; CDR3: CASSEGAEGRQLFF
V: TRBV7-9; size: NA; J: TRBJ2-7; D: TRBD1; DNA: TGTGCCAGCAGCTCAGGGGGACGGATTTACGAGCAGTACTTC; CDR3: CASSSGGRIYEQYF
V: TRBV4-1; size: NA; J: TRBJ1-2; D: TRBD1; DNA: TGCGCCAGCAGCCAAGATTGGGACAGCTATGGCTACACCTTC; CDR3: CASSQDWDSYGYTF
V: TRBV20-1; size: NA; J: TRBJ1-1; D: TRBD1; DNA: TGCAGTGCTAGTAGAATGGCAGGGGGCACTGAAGCTTTCTTT; CDR3: CSASRMAGGTEAFF
V: TRBV3-1/TRBV3-2; size: NA; J: TRBJ2-7; D: NA; DNA: TGTGCCAGCAGCCAAGATGGGCCCTTCCGCGAGCAGTACTTC; CDR3: CASSQDGPFREQYF
V: TRBV5-1; size: NA; J: TRBJ2-1; D: NA; DNA: TGCGCCAGCAGGGGACACCGGATTAATGAGCAGTTCTTC; CDR3: CASRGHRINEQFF
V: TRBV5-5; size: NA; J: TRBJ2-3; D: TRBD1; DNA: TGTGCCAGCAGCGGGACAGCGATTAGCACAGATACGCAGTATTTT; CDR3: CASSGTAISTDTQYF
V: TRBV5-1; size: NA; J: TRBJ1-1; D: TRBD1; DNA: TGCGCCAGCAGCTTCATACCGGGACAGGGAATTGAAGCTTTCTTT; CDR3: CASSFIPGQGIEAFF